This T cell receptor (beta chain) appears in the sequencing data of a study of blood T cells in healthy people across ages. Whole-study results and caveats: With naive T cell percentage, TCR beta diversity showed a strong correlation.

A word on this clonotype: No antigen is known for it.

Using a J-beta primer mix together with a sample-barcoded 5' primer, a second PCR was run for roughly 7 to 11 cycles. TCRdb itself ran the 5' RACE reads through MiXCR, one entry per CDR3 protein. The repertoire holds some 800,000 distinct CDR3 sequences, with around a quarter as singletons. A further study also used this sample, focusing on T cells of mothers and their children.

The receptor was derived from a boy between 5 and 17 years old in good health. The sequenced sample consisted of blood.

CDR3 region: CATSGLPTDTQYF. The CDR3 region has the DNA TGTGCCACCAGCGGGTTACCTACAGATACGCAGTATTTT. V usage is TRBV24-1 and J usage is TRBJ2-3; D not resolved. The CDR3 has 13 residues. CDR1 is KGHDR, CDR2 SFDVKD, per germline. The V gene lost 7 bases and the J gene lost 3 bases, with 10 bases spanning the gap.